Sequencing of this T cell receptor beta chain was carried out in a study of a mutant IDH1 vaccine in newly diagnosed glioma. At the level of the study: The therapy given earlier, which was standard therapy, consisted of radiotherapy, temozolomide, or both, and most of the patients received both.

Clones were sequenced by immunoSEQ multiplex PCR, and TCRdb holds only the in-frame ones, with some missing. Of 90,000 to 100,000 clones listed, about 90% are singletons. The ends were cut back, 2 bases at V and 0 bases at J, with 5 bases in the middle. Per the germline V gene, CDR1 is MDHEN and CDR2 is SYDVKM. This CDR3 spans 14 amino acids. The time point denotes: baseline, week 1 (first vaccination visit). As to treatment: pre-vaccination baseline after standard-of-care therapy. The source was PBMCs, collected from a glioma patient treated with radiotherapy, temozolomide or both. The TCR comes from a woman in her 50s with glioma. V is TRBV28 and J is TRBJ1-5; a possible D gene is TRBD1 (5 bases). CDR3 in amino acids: CASSLDSSNQPQHF. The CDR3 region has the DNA TGTGCCAGCAGTTTAGACAGTAGCAATCAGCCCCAGCATTTT.